This TCR beta chain stems from a study of blood T cell repertoires in COVID-19. Across the study: The study drew acute and convalescent COVID-19 samples from the United States, Italy and Spain. From T cells, B-cell-depleted T cells, or PBMCs came the material, which was cDNA or gDNA.

Trimming shortened V by 4 bases and J by 7 bases, and 17 bases separated the two germline ends. Germline CDR1 MNHEY, CDR2 SVGAGI. The CDR3 loop spans 14 amino acids. Data came from immunoSEQ multiplex PCR; TCRdb stores just in-frame clones and leaves some out. Among more than 200,000 clones listed, around 84% were seen once. The chain is built from TRBV6-5 and TRBJ2-7; the D gene is possibly TRBD2 (6 bases). The receptor was derived from a man between 60 and 75 years old with acute or convalescent COVID-19. The sequencing input was peripheral blood. The CDR3 protein is CASSFRLRAGEQYF. As DNA, the CDR3 is TGTGCCAGCAGTTTCCGGTTGCGGGCGGGGGAGCAGTACTTC.